Shown below are 2 T cell receptor beta chains from a single sample sequenced in a study of blood T cell repertoires in COVID-19. The assay was immunoSEQ multiplex PCR, and TCRdb's table has in-frame clones only and misses some. Found here are around 290,000 clones, around 86% of them singletons; the top ten hold about 2.7%. Sequencing input: PBMCs or T cells enriched from blood (not recorded which). The origin of the receptors is a woman under 30 who had recovered from COVID-19.

V and J are TRBV3-1 (or the pseudogene TRBV3-2) and TRBJ2-2; 10 bases match TRBD1. The CDR3 runs to 16 residues. Germline lookup yields CDR1 LGHDT and CDR2 YNNKEL (reference sequence). V lost 3 bases, J lost 6 bases, and 7 bases stayed unmatched. In nucleotides, the CDR3 is TGTGCCAGCAGCCACTTCGGACAGGGGGGCGCCGGGGAGCTGTTTTTT. It translates to CASSHFGQGGAGELFF.

This clone showed up just a few times. This chain joins TRBV10-3 and TRBJ1-5; 7 bases agree with TRBD1. The CDR3 runs 15 residues. With 6 bases clipped from V and 2 bases from J, the junction kept 7 bases outside the gene matches. The V gene's germline CDR1 is ENHRY and CDR2 SYGVKD. The CDR3 nucleotides are TGTGCCATCAGAGAGACAGGGTCCGGCAATCAGCCCCAGCATTTT. Translation: CAIRETGSGNQPQHF.